Below are 10 T cell receptor beta chains sequenced from a single sample in a study of molecular identifiers for immune sequencing clone quantification. TCRdb re-called the PCR reads with MiXCR, one entry per CDR3 protein. The profile shows fewer than 10,000 distinct CDR3 sequences, approximately 19% of them singletons. Sequenced sample: naive CD8+ T cells from blood, with Jurkat cell RNA spiked in. Subset: FACS-sorted CD8+CD4-CCR7+CD45RA+ naive T cells. The receptors come from a human donor in good health. Some libraries in this study had Jurkat cell RNA spiked in.

The sample holds many counts of this clonotype. The V gene is TRBV19, the J gene TRBJ2-1, with D perhaps given as TRBD1 or TRBD2 (6 bases each). Looked up from germline, CDR1 is LNHDA and CDR2 is SQIVND (reference sequence). The CDR3 sequence is 14 residues long. The ends were cut back, 3 bases at V and 8 bases at J, with 14 bases in the middle. The CDR3 nucleotides read TGTGCCAGTAGTATCACTCCGGGGGCCGATGAGCAGTTCTTC. It codes for CASSITPGADEQFF.

This clonotype is labeled medium-sized. The chain joins TRBV2 to TRBJ2-2; TRBD2 matches 10 bases. CDR1 and CDR2 (germline): SNHLY, FYNNEI. Unmatched junction bases numbered 12, after V lost 3 bases and J lost 5 bases. The CDR3 length is 18 residues. The CDR3 sequence: CASSDPSGGARLTGELFF. The CDR3 nucleotides are TGTGCCAGCAGTGACCCCAGCGGGGGGGCCCGCCTTACCGGGGAGCTGTTTTTT.

This clonotype is deemed medium-sized (0.01 to 0.1%). The rearrangement uses TRBV20-1 and TRBJ2-7; D is unclear. V was trimmed by 2 bases and J by 12 bases, leaving 14 bases between them. CDR3 length equals 11 residues. From germline, CDR1 is DFQATT and CDR2 SNEGSKA (reference sequence). CDR3 region: CSARTGTNWYF. CDR3 sequence (DNA): TGCAGTGCTAGAACTGGAACAAATTGGTACTTC.

The CDR3 DNA follows: TGTGCCAGCAGCTTACATAAGACCACCGGGGAGCTGTTTTTT. Protein sequence: CASSLHKTTGELFF. The chain combines TRBV6-2 or TRBV6-3 with TRBJ2-2; D is ambiguous. CDR1 is MNHEY and CDR2 is SVGEGT in the germline V gene. The length of the CDR3 is 14 residues. Deletions cut 6 bases from V and 4 bases from J, with 12 bases between.

This clonotype has at least ten counts. The chain links TRBV20-1 to TRBJ1-3; TRBD1 is a possible D gene (5 bases). The germline V and J ends were trimmed by 6 bases and 0 bases, with 12 bases remaining between them. Germline CDR1 is DFQATT and CDR2 is SNEGSKA (reference sequence). The CDR3 loop spans 14 amino acids. For the CDR3, the DNA is TGCAGTGCCGCCAGGGTAACCTCTGGAAACACCATATATTTT. It codes for CSAARVTSGNTIYF.

The gene calls are TRBV5-8 and TRBJ1-2; D is undetermined. Trimming pared 0 bases from V and 11 bases from J, leaving 8 bases between. The CDR3 is made up of 11 amino acids. Per germline, CDR1 SGHTS and CDR2 YDEGEE. The CDR3 sequence is CASSLGRLYTF. CDR3 bases: TGTGCCAGCAGCTTGGGACGCCTATACACCTTC.

This clonotype was counted ten times or more. The chain links TRBV19 to TRBJ2-1, with 14 bases fitting TRBD2. Germline CDR1 is LNHDA and CDR2 is SQIVND (reference sequence). CDR3 size: 15 residues. V gave up 5 bases and J gave up 7 bases; unmatched junction bases: 4. The CDR3 region has the DNA TGTGCCAGTAGTGTGACTAGCGGGGGGGCTAATGAGCAGTTCTTC. Its protein is CASSVTSGGANEQFF.

This clonotype was counted at least ten times. The J gene is TRBJ2-3, the V gene TRBV24-1; the D is unclear. CDR1 is KGHDR and CDR2 is SFDVKD in the germline V gene. CDR3 length: 14 amino acids. Trimming stripped 9 bases from V and 6 bases from J, with 18 bases between. CDR3 nucleotide sequence: TGTGCCACCGCGTCAGGTTCTGCACGGGATACGCAGTATTTT. Its translation is CATASGSARDTQYF.

This clonotype was seen many times. The chain carries TRBV7-2 and TRBJ2-7; D unresolved. Germline V gene lookup returns CDR1 SGHTA and CDR2 FQGNSA. The length of the CDR3 is 15 residues. V shed 1 base and J shed 6 bases, with 16 bases lying between them. This CDR3 reads CASSLGGNRYSEQYF. DNA for the CDR3: TGTGCCAGCAGCTTAGGGGGAAATCGGTATAGCGAGCAGTACTTC.

Relative to its sample, this clonotype is medium-sized. The chain joins TRBV19 to TRBJ2-3; TRBD1 might be the D (5 bases). The CDR3 spans 12 residues. The V and J ends lost 3 bases and 5 bases respectively, with 6 bases between them. Germline assignment: CDR1 LNHDA and CDR2 SQIVND (reference sequence). The CDR3 sequence is CASSITGDTQYF. DNA of the CDR3: TGTGCCAGTAGTATTACAGGAGATACGCAGTATTTT.